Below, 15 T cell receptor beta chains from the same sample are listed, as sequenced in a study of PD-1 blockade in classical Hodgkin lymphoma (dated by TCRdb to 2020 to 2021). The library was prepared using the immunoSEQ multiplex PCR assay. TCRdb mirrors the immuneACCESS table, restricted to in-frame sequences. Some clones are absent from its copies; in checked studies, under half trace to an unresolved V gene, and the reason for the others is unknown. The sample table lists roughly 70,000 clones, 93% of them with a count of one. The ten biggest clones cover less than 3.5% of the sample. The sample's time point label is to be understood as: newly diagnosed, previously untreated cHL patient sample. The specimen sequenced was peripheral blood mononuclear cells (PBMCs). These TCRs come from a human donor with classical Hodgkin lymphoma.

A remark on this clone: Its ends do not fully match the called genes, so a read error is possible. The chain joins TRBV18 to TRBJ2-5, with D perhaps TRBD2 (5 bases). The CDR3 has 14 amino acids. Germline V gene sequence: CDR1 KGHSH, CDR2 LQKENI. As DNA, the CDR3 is TGTGCCAGCTCACCACCGGGCGGGCAAGGGACCCAGTACTTC. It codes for CASSPPGGQGTQYF.

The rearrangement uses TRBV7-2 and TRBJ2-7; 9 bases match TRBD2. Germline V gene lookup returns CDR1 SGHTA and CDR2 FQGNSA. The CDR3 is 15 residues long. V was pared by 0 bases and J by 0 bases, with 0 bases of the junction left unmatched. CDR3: CASSLASGGSYEQYF. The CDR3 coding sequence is TGTGCCAGCAGCTTAGCTAGCGGGGGCTCCTACGAGCAGTACTTC.

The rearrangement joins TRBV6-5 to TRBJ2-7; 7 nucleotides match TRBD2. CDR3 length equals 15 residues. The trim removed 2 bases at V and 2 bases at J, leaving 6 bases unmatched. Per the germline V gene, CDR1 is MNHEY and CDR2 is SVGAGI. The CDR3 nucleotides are TGTGCCAGCAGTTACACGGGACTACTAACCTACGAGCAGTACTTC. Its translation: CASSYTGLLTYEQYF.

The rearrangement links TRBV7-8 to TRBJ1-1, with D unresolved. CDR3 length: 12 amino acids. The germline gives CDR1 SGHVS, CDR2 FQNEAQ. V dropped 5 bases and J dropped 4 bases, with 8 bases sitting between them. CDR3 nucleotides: TGTGCCAGCAGCCCCCTCCTCACTGAAGCTTTCTTT. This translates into CASSPLLTEAFF.

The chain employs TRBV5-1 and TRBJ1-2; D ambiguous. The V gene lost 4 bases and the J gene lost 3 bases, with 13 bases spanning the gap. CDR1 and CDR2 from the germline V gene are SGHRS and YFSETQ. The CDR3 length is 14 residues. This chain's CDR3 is CASSPPAAHYGYTF. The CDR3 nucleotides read TGCGCCAGCAGCCCCCCAGCAGCCCACTATGGCTACACCTTC.

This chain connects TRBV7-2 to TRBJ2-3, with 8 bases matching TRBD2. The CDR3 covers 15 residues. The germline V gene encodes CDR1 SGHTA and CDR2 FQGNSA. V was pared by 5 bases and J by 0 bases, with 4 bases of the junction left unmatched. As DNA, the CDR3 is TGTGCCAGCAGCGCAGCTAGCGGGAGCACAGATACGCAGTATTTT. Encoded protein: CASSAASGSTDTQYF.

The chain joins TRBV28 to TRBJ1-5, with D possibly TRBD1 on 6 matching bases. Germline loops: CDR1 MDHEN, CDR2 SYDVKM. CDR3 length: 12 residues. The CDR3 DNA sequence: TGTGGCGGGGGCGTGGGCAATCAGCCCCAGCATTTT. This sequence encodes CGGGVGNQPQHF.

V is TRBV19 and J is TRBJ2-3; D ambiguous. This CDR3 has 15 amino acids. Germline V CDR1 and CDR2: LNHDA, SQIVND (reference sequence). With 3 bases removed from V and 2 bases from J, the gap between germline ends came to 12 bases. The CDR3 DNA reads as TGTGCCAGTAGTATGGCCCAGTACCCCACAGATACGCAGTATTTT. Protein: CASSMAQYPTDTQYF.

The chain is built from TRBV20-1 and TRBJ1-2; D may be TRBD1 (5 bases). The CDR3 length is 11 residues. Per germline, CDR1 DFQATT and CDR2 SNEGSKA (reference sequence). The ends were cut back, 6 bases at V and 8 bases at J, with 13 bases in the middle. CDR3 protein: CSAGPGVGYTF. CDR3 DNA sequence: TGCAGTGCCGGACCGGGGGTCGGCTACACCTTC.

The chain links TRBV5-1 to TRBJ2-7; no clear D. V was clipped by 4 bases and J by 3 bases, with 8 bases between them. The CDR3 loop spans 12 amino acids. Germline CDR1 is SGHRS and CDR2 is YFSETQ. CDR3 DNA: TGCGCCAGCAGCGTCGGCAGCTACGAGCAGTACTTC. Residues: CASSVGSYEQYF. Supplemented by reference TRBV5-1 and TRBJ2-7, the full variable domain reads KAGVTQTPRYLIKTRGQQVTLSCSPISGHRSVSWYQQTPGQGLQFLFEYFSETQRNKGNFPGRFSGRQFSNSRSEMNVSTLELGDSALYLCASSVGSYEQYFGPGTRLTVT.

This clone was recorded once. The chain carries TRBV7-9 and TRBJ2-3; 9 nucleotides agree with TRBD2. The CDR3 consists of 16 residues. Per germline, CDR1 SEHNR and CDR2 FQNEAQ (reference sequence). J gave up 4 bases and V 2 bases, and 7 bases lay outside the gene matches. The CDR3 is CASSLWEASGADTQYF. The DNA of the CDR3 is TGTGCCAGCAGCTTATGGGAAGCTAGCGGGGCAGATACGCAGTATTTT. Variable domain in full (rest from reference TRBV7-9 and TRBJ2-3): DTGVSQNPRHKITKRGQNVTFRCDPISEHNRLYWYRQTLGQGPEFLTYFQNEAQLEKSRLLSDRFSAERPKGSFSTLEIQRTEQGDSAMYLCASSLWEASGADTQYFGPGTRLTVL.

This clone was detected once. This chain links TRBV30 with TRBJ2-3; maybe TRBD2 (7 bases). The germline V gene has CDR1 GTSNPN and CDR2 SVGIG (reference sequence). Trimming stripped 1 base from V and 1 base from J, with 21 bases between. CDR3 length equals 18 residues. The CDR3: CAWSADGVGGLGTDTQYF. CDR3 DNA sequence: TGTGCCTGGAGTGCCGACGGGGTGGGGGGGCTTGGCACAGATACGCAGTATTTT.

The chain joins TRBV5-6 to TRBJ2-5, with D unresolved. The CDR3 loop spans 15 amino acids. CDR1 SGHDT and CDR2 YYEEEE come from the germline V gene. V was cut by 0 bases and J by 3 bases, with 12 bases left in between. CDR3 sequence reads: CASSLDWAPKETQYF. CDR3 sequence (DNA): TGTGCCAGCAGCTTGGACTGGGCCCCTAAAGAGACCCAGTACTTC. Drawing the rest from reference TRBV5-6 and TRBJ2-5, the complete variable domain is DAGVTQSPTHLIKTRGQQVTLRCSPKSGHDTVSWYQQALGQGPQFIFQYYEEEERQRGNFPDRFSGHQFPNYSSELNVNALLLGDSALYLCASSLDWAPKETQYFGPGTRLLVL.

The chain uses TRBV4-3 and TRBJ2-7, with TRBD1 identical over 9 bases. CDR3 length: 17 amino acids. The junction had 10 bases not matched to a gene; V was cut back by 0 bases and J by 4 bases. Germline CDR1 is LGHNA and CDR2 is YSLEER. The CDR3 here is CASSQDLRSQGAYEQYF. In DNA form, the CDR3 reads TGCGCCAGCAGCCAAGATTTGAGGTCACAGGGGGCGTACGAGCAGTACTTC.

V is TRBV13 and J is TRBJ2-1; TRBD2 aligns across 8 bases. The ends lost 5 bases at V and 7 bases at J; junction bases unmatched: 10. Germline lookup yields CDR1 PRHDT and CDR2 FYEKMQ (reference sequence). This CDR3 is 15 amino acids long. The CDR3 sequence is CASSKTGGPGNEQFF. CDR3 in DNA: TGTGCCAGCAGCAAAACGGGGGGGCCGGGGAATGAGCAGTTCTTC.